This TCR beta chain was retrieved from a study of T cell responses to AZD1222 COVID-19 vaccine. Study summary: Second-dose intervals of approximately 4 or approximately 12 weeks were pooled.

There are 12 residues in the CDR3. Germline CDR1 SNHLY, CDR2 FYNNEI. V shed 6 bases and J shed 6 bases, with 11 bases lying between them. On this clone itself: Its antigen remains unknown.

Overall study results and limits: The study found Spike-specific TCR breadth and depth rose after two AZD1222 doses. Unmutated variant regions are reportedly the target of nearly half of TCRs that are spike-specific. Donors were chiefly white British, with a greater number of females, and clonal diversity was perhaps underestimated.

Generated by immunoSEQ multiplex PCR, the TCRdb table keeps only in-frame clones and is missing some. The sample lists approximately 110,000 clones, 88% seen once, with 7% to 10% in the top ten. The specimen was peripheral blood, collected on day 0 of AZD1222 vaccination. The chain has TRBV2 and TRBJ1-1; TRBD1 might be the D (5 bases). The sequence came from an adult in good health. CDR3 DNA sequence: TGTGCCAGCAGGAGGGACCGCGCTGAAGCTTTCTTT. Translation: CASRRDRAEAFF. Full variable domain (remainder filled in from reference TRBV2 and TRBJ1-1): EPEVTQTPSHQVTQMGQEVILRCVPISNHLYFYWYRQILGQKVEFLVSFYNNEISEKSEIFDDQFSVERPDGSNFTLKIRSTKLEDSAMYFCASRRDRAEAFFGQGTRLTVV.